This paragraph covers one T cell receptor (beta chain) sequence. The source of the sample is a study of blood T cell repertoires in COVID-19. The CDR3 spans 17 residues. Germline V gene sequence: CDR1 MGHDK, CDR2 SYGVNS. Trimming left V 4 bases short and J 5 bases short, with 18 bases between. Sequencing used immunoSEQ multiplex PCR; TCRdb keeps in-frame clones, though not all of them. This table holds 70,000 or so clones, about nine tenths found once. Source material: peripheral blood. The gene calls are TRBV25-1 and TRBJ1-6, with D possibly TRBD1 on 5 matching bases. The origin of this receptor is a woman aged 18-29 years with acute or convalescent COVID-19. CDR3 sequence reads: CASSVYKGAHNNSPLHF. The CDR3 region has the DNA TGTGCCAGCAGTGTATATAAAGGGGCGCATAATAATTCACCCCTCCACTTT. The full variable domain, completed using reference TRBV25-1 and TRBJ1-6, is EADIYQTPRYLVIGTGKKITLECSQTMGHDKMYWYQQDPGMELHLIHYSYGVNSTEKGDLSSESTVSRIRTEHFPLTLESARPSHTSQYLCASSVYKGAHNNSPLHFGNGTRLTVT.